One and the same sample provided the 17 T cell receptor beta chains below, sequenced in a study of T cells after yellow fever vaccination. TCRdb recomputed calls from the 5' RACE reads with MiXCR, one row per CDR3 protein. The profile shows about 50,000 distinct CDR3 sequences, 7.4% of them singletons. Here the sequenced sample was CD8+ T cells sorted from PBMCs, taken more than 13 days after the first yellow fever vaccination. The receptor source for this set is a man younger than 30 who received the YFV17D yellow fever vaccine.

Comments on this clonotype: With a much larger clone just one base away, this may be a read error. The gene calls are TRBV4-1 and TRBJ1-2; D is ambiguous. This CDR3 is built from 16 residues. Deletions cut 1 base from V and 0 bases from J, with 12 bases between. The germline gives CDR1 MGHRA, CDR2 YSYEKL. Here the CDR3 reads CASSQGGLKANYGYTF. The CDR3 coding sequence is TGCGCCAGCAGCCAAGGCGGGTTAAAAGCTAACTATGGCTACACCTTC.

This clonotype was counted many times. The CDR3 DNA reads TGTGCCAGCAGCTTAGATCGGTGGTATTTT. The encoded protein is CASSLDRWYF. This chain links TRBV7-9 with TRBJ2-3; D gene uncertain. Germline V lookup: CDR1 SEHNR, CDR2 FQNEAQ (reference sequence). CDR3 size: 10 residues. V was clipped by 1 base and J by 14 bases, with 7 bases between them.

A few counts support this clonotype. CDR3 coding DNA: TGTGCCTGCTCCCAAGTTCATCCCCTAGCGGCGAACACCGGGGAGCTGTTTTTT. As protein: CACSQVHPLAANTGELFF. V gene TRBV3-1 combines with J gene TRBJ2-2; the match to TRBD2 covers 7 bases. Losses at the gene ends were 11 bases for V and 0 bases for J; bases not matched to a gene: 18. Germline assignment: CDR1 LGHDT and CDR2 YNNKEL (reference sequence). This CDR3 has 18 amino acids. Supplemented by reference TRBV3-1 and TRBJ2-2, the full variable domain reads DTAVSQTPKYLVTQMGNDKSIKCEQNLGHDTMYWYKQDSKKFLKIMFSYNNKELIINETVPNRFSPKSPDKAHLNLHINSLELGDSAVYFCACSQVHPLAANTGELFFGEGSRLTVL.

Regarding this clonotype: This could be a read error, since a much larger clone is one nucleotide away. V and J are TRBV5-1 and TRBJ2-7; the D is unclear. CDR1 is SGHRS, CDR2 YFSETQ, per germline. CDR3 length: 16 residues. The CDR3 spells CSSSSLDGPNSYEQYF. The CDR3 DNA reads as TGCTCCAGCAGCTCCCTCGACGGACCAAACTCCTACGAGCAGTACTTC.

This clonotype was observed many times. The chain joins TRBV4-1 to TRBJ2-7, with a tentative D call TRBD2 (5 bases). CDR3 length equals 17 residues. Germline CDR1 is MGHRA and CDR2 is YSYEKL. Trimming took off 0 bases at V and 0 bases at J, with 15 bases between the two ends. The CDR3 reads CASSQEWTSGSSYEQYF. DNA for the CDR3: TGCGCCAGCAGCCAAGAGTGGACCAGCGGTAGCTCCTACGAGCAGTACTTC.

This clonotype was observed at least ten times. This chain links TRBV6-5 with TRBJ2-5, with D possibly being TRBD2 (7 bases). Germline CDR1 MNHEY, CDR2 SVGAGI. V was trimmed by 0 bases and J by 10 bases, leaving 18 bases between them. This CDR3 contains 15 residues. CDR3 coding DNA: TGTGCCAGCAGTTACTCAATCGGGGGCAGGGAGGGCCAGTACTTC. Translating gives CASSYSIGGREGQYF.

The sample holds many counts of this clonotype. CDR3 in DNA: TGCAGCGTTGAAGACGACACAGGGGTAACTGGAAACACCATATATTTT. Translation gives CSVEDDTGVTGNTIYF. The rearrangement joins TRBV29-1 to TRBJ1-3, with TRBD1 matching over 7 bases. CDR1 is SQVTM, CDR2 ANQGSEA, per germline. The CDR3 length is 16 residues. The junction had 7 bases not matched to a gene; V was cut back by 0 bases and J by 2 bases.

This clonotype came up many times. J is TRBJ2-2 and V is TRBV4-1; 7 nucleotides line up with TRBD2. Germline V gene lookup returns CDR1 MGHRA and CDR2 YSYEKL. Unmatched junction bases numbered 16, after V lost 5 bases and J lost 4 bases. This CDR3 has 18 amino acids. CDR3 DNA: TGCGCCAGCAGCTACCGAAGTCAACGGGGGGTTGGCACCGGGGAGCTGTTTTTT. Its protein product is CASSYRSQRGVGTGELFF.

This clonotype was recorded many times. The chain has TRBV7-6 and TRBJ2-3, with 14 bases lining up with TRBD2. Trimming took 5 bases from V and 5 from J; bases not matched to a gene: 6. The germline V gene encodes CDR1 SGHVS and CDR2 FNYEAQ. The CDR3 extends over 16 amino acids. The CDR3 region is CASSATSGGVVDTQYF. In DNA, the CDR3 is TGTGCCAGCAGCGCGACTAGCGGGGGGGTTGTAGATACGCAGTATTTT.

At least ten counts were recorded for this clonotype. CDR3 sequence reads: CASSLNPATDTQYF. In DNA form, the CDR3 reads TGTGCCAGCAGTTTAAACCCAGCCACAGATACGCAGTATTTT. The J gene is TRBJ2-3, the V gene TRBV27; D is ambiguous. The V gene lost 2 bases and the J gene lost 2 bases, with 8 bases spanning the gap. This CDR3 is 14 amino acids long. Germline V gene data show CDR1 as MNHEY and CDR2 as SMNVEV (reference sequence).

This clonotype was counted at least ten times. The genes are TRBV12-3 or TRBV12-4 and TRBJ2-3; D not resolved. The length of the CDR3 is 18 residues. V was shortened by 5 bases and J by 1 base, with 22 bases between the two germline ends. The CDR3 protein is CASSPLPRSRDGTDTQYF. The CDR3 DNA is TGTGCCAGCAGTCCCCTGCCTCGTTCGAGAGACGGCACAGATACGCAGTATTTT.

Many counts were recorded for this clonotype. The genes are TRBV27 and TRBJ2-7, with 8 bases fitting TRBD1. The CDR3 totals 13 residues. In germline, CDR1 is MNHEY, CDR2 SMNVEV (reference sequence). With 10 bases clipped from V and 6 bases from J, the junction kept 11 bases outside the gene matches. CDR3 coding DNA: TGTGCCATCAGGGACAGGCTCGCAAGCGAGCAGTACTTC. Its protein is CAIRDRLASEQYF.

Regarding this clonotype: A read error may be the cause here, since a much bigger clone is one base away. The chain carries TRBV11-2 and TRBJ2-1; D is ambiguous. V was clipped by 0 bases and J by 2 bases, with 14 bases between them. The CDR3 runs 17 residues. Germline CDR1 reads SGHAT; CDR2 reads FQNNGV. The CDR3 protein is CASSLDVPGAPYNEQFF. CDR3 DNA: TGTGCCAGCAGCTTAGATGTCCCAGGTGCTCCCTACAATGAGCAGTTCTTC.

At least ten counts were recorded for this clonotype. V and J are TRBV19 and TRBJ2-5; D possibly uses TRBD1 or TRBD2 (5 bases each). Germline V CDR1 and CDR2: LNHDA, SQIVND (reference sequence). The CDR3 loop spans 14 amino acids. Trimming removed 6 bases at V and 3 bases at J, with 14 bases between. CDR3 protein: CASSGASGKETQYF. For the CDR3, the DNA is TGTGCCAGTAGCGGGGCGTCAGGGAAAGAGACCCAGTACTTC.

The table lists this clonotype with many counts. The rearrangement links TRBV7-8 to TRBJ1-5; tentative D call: TRBD1 (6 bases). This CDR3 comprises 15 residues. V dropped 0 bases and J dropped 5 bases, with 11 bases sitting between them. Germline V gene sequence: CDR1 SGHVS, CDR2 FQNEAQ. CDR3 sequence reads: CASSLAWGPDQPQHF. CDR3 in DNA: TGTGCCAGCAGCTTAGCTTGGGGGCCCGATCAGCCCCAGCATTTT.

This clonotype has more than one count but fewer than ten. The V and J genes are TRBV4-1 and TRBJ2-7, with 7 positions matching TRBD1. Looked up from germline, CDR1 is MGHRA and CDR2 is YSYEKL. With V trimmed by 1 base and J by 4 bases, 7 bases remained unmatched. The CDR3 loop spans 15 amino acids. The CDR3 sequence: CASSQVRDRQYEQYF. In DNA, the CDR3 is TGCGCCAGCAGCCAAGTAAGGGACAGACAATACGAGCAGTACTTC.

Remarks on this clonotype: A read error may explain this, as a much larger clone is one base away. The chain is built from TRBV7-2 and TRBJ2-4; 7 nucleotides align to TRBD2. Looked up from germline, CDR1 is SGHTA and CDR2 is FQGNSA. The CDR3 sequence is 14 residues long. V shed 6 bases, J shed 8 bases, and the junction held 10 bases outside the gene matches. In DNA, the CDR3 is TGTGCCAGCAGTTACTTGCGGGCGGGAGACATTCAGTACTTC. Translating it yields CASSYLRAGDIQYF. The variable domain in full, with the rest retrieved from reference TRBV7-2 and TRBJ2-4, is GAGVSQSPSNKVTEKGKDVELRCDPISGHTALYWYRQSLGQGLEFLIYFQGNSAPDKSGLPSDRFSAERTGGSVSTLTIQRTQQEDSAVYLCASSYLRAGDIQYFGAGTRLSVL.